This is a list of T cell receptor beta chains from one sample in a study of cytomegalovirus exposure and HLA in healthy donors. Repertoires were generated with immunoSEQ multiplex PCR, while TCRdb's copy carries only in-frame clones and drops some. The sample has approximately 150,000 clones. Sequencing was done on a sample of PBMCs. The receptors shown here come from a male donor in good health and CMV-seronegative. Each CDR3 is given with its conserved first and last residue. The D gene is left open where the match is weak.

v_call	j_call	d_call	cdr3_nt	cdr3_aa
TRBV28	TRBJ2-1	TRBD1	TGTGCCAGCGGCCGCCGGGACAGCCTTATTAATGAGCAGTTCTTC	CASGRRDSLINEQFF
TRBV20-1	TRBJ2-1	.	TGCAGTGCCACCAGGGGTGGCGAGCAGTTCTTC	CSATRGGEQFF
TRBV29-1	TRBJ2-5	.	TGCAGCGCAGGACGGGGAGGAGAGACCCAGTACTTC	CSAGRGGETQYF
TRBV2	TRBJ2-1	TRBD2	TGTGCCAGGAGTTTCGGGACTACCTACAATGAGCAGTTCTTC	CARSFGTTYNEQFF
TRBV28	TRBJ2-7	.	TGTGCCAGCAGTTTCCCCCTTGGAGGGGCCGAGCAGTACTTC	CASSFPLGGAEQYF
TRBV28	TRBJ2-5	.	TGTGCCAGCAGGGGAACGGGGATGGGCTTACAAGAGACCCAGTACTTC	CASRGTGMGLQETQYF
TRBV5-1	TRBJ2-7	.	TGCGCCAGCAGCCCCGGGGGCGAGCAGTACTTC	CASSPGGEQYF
TRBV7-2	TRBJ1-4	.	TGTGCCAGCAGCTTAGTGGTGGGTAGGGGTGAAAAACTGTTTTTT	CASSLVVGRGEKLFF
TRBV18	TRBJ1-2	.	TGTGCCAGCTCAGCCAGGGGAAATGGCTACACCTTC	CASSARGNGYTF
TRBV2	TRBJ2-5	TRBD1	TGTGCCAGCGGGGACAGCGAAGAGACCCAGTACTTC	CASGDSEETQYF
TRBV18	TRBJ1-1	.	TGTGCCAGCTCACGGACTGCGGACACTGAAGCTTTCTTT	CASSRTADTEAFF